The 26 T cell receptor beta chains listed next were all sequenced from one sample in a study of blood T cell repertoires in COVID-19. Sequencing used immunoSEQ multiplex PCR; TCRdb keeps in-frame clones, though not all of them. Among about 150,000 clones, over 75% were seen once, and the ten largest hold 0.6% to 0.7%. The sample comprised peripheral blood. The receptors stem from a man aged 55 to 70 with COVID-19, enrolled during active disease.

This rearrangement joins TRBV12-3 or TRBV12-4 to TRBJ2-3, with D tentatively TRBD2 (6 bases). The CDR3 is 11 residues long. V was cut by 6 bases and J by 8 bases, with 9 bases left in between. For the CDR3, the DNA is TGTGCCAGCAGCAGAGCGGGTACGCAGTATTTT. Its protein is CASSRAGTQYF.

The J gene is TRBJ2-1, the V gene TRBV20-1; D is possibly TRBD2 (6 bases). The CDR3 is 11 residues long. Trimming cost V 6 bases and J 12 bases, with 15 bases left between them. The germline CDR1 and CDR2 sequences are DFQATT and SNEGSKA (reference sequence). CDR3 region: CSAPRELVQFF. As DNA, the CDR3 is TGCAGTGCACCCCGGGAGCTGGTGCAGTTCTTC.

The genes are TRBV6-5 and TRBJ2-5, with D perhaps matching TRBD1 (6 bases). Germline V gives CDR1 MNHEY, CDR2 SVGAGI. Trimming left V 2 bases short and J 1 base short, with 11 bases between. The CDR3 loop spans 15 amino acids. CDR3 region: CASSYLQGAQETQYF. The CDR3 DNA follows: TGTGCCAGCAGTTACCTACAGGGTGCCCAAGAGACCCAGTACTTC.

This clone has just a few counts. The chain employs TRBV2 and TRBJ2-1; the match to TRBD2 covers 9 bases. Trimming removed 3 bases from V and 6 bases from J; junction bases left unmatched: 6. Per the germline V gene, CDR1 is SNHLY and CDR2 is FYNNEI. The CDR3 runs to 15 residues. The CDR3 loop reads CASSESGGGANEQFF. CDR3 nucleotides: TGTGCCAGCAGTGAGTCCGGCGGGGGGGCCAATGAGCAGTTCTTC.

The chain combines TRBV7-2 with TRBJ2-3; no clear D gene. Deletions cut 4 bases from V and 6 bases from J, with 11 bases between. CDR3 size: 13 residues. CDR1 is SGHTA, CDR2 FQGNSA, per germline. The CDR3 bases are TGTGCCAGCAGCTACGGGTCCTCGGATACGCAGTATTTT. It yields the protein CASSYGSSDTQYF.

This clone was picked up one time. V gene TRBV9 combines with J gene TRBJ2-1, with 14 bases identical to TRBD2. J was trimmed by 7 bases and V by 0 bases; bases with no gene match: 6. CDR3 size: 17 residues. Looked up from germline, CDR1 is SGDLS and CDR2 is YYNGEE. CDR3 region: CASSVGTSGGTGNEQFF. CDR3 coding DNA: TGTGCCAGCAGCGTAGGGACTAGCGGGGGGACAGGTAATGAGCAGTTCTTC.

V is TRBV5-5 and J is TRBJ1-6; 11 nucleotides align to TRBD1. V shed 0 bases, J shed 9 bases, and the junction held 5 bases outside the gene matches. Germline V gene data show CDR1 as SGHKS and CDR2 as YYEKEE (reference sequence). The CDR3 covers 16 residues. The CDR3 nucleotides are TGTGCCAGCAGCTTGGTTGGGACAGGGGGAATTTCACCCCTCCACTTT. Translating gives CASSLVGTGGISPLHF.

V and J are TRBV2 and TRBJ1-2; D remains unclear. Trimming pared 6 bases from V and 4 bases from J, leaving 12 bases between. This CDR3 spans 13 amino acids. CDR1 SNHLY and CDR2 FYNNEI come from the germline V gene. Written as DNA, the CDR3 is TGTGCCAGCAGGGATCTTCCTAGCTATGGCTACACCTTC. This translates into CASRDLPSYGYTF.

The chain uses TRBV7-9 and TRBJ2-7; maybe TRBD1 (6 bases). Trimming shortened V by 5 bases and J by 5 bases, and 13 bases separated the two germline ends. The CDR3 sequence is 13 residues long. CDR1 is SEHNR and CDR2 is FQNEAQ in the germline V gene (reference sequence). In DNA form, the CDR3 reads TGTGCCAGCAGCCCCTGGGGGCTCCACGAGCAGTACTTC. As protein: CASSPWGLHEQYF.

The chain employs TRBV19 and TRBJ1-5, with D possibly being TRBD1 (5 bases). Per the germline V gene, CDR1 is LNHDA and CDR2 is SQIVND (reference sequence). The CDR3 runs 14 residues. V shed 4 bases and J shed 5 bases, with 12 bases lying between them. The CDR3 nucleotides read TGTGCCAGTAGTAGGAAGGTAGGGGATCAGCCCCAGCATTTT. Protein product: CASSRKVGDQPQHF.

Regarding this clone: Other DNA sequences in the sample encode the same CDR3. This rearrangement joins TRBV7-9 to TRBJ1-4; tentatively, D is TRBD1 (6 bases). The CDR3 is 15 amino acids. CDR1 and CDR2 from the germline V gene are SEHNR and FQNEAQ (reference sequence). V was cut by 5 bases and J by 0 bases, with 10 bases left in between. CDR3 loop: CASSLNRATNEKLFF. As DNA, the CDR3 is TGTGCCAGCAGCCTCAACAGGGCAACTAATGAAAAACTGTTTTTT.

This clone has a handful of counts. At one end the junction does not follow the germline gene, possibly because of a read error. The V call is TRBV11-2, the J call TRBJ2-7, with 9 bases lining up with TRBD1. Germline V CDR1 and CDR2: SGHAT, FQNNGV. The CDR3 is 13 amino acids. The CDR3 reads CASSPRAGTGRDF. Written as DNA, the CDR3 is TGTGCCAGCAGCCCCAGGGCGGGGACAGGGCGGGACTTC.

The chain couples TRBV6-6 to TRBJ1-6, with 11 bases that match TRBD1. The germline CDR1 and CDR2 sequences are MNHNY and SVGAGI (reference sequence). The CDR3 covers 14 residues. V gave up 5 bases and J gave up 14 bases; unmatched junction bases: 8. CDR3 nucleotide sequence: TGTGCCAGCAGTCCGGACAGGGGGCAATCAGCCCTCCACTTT. Amino acids: CASSPDRGQSALHF.

The chain employs TRBV24-1 and TRBJ1-5; D gene unclear. The germline CDR1 and CDR2 sequences are KGHDR and SFDVKD. This CDR3 region has 14 residues. V lost 5 bases, J lost 7 bases, and 14 bases lay in between. This chain's CDR3 is CATSVGVGEQPQHF. The CDR3 nucleotides read TGTGCCACCAGTGTCGGGGTTGGGGAGCAGCCCCAGCATTTT.

Worth noting for this clone: One end of the junction fails to match germline, which may point to a read error. The rearrangement joins TRBV7-7 to TRBJ2-1; a weak D match, TRBD2 (6 bases). Germline-derived CDR1 and CDR2 are SSHAT and FNYEAQ (reference sequence). This CDR3 has 15 residues. The CDR3 coding sequence is TGTGCTAGCAGCTTAGGGGAGGTTGGCAGAGGTGAGCAGTTCTTC. This codes for CASSLGEVGRGEQFF.

The chain is built from TRBV7-3 and TRBJ1-1, with 10 bases that match TRBD1. This CDR3 is built from 16 residues. The V and J ends lost 0 bases and 6 bases, in that order; junction bases with no gene match: 7. Germline V gene lookup returns CDR1 SGHTA and CDR2 FQGTGA. In nucleotides, the CDR3 is TGTGCCAGCAGCTTAACGATGTACGGACAGGGGGCTGAAGCTTTCTTT. Protein: CASSLTMYGQGAEAFF.

This clone was detected a few times. The chain uses TRBV7-8 and TRBJ1-2; tentatively, D is TRBD1 (6 bases). This CDR3 has 16 amino acids. Trimming took off 2 bases at V and 0 bases at J, with 13 bases between the two ends. Germline CDR1 is SGHVS and CDR2 is FQNEAQ. CDR3 loop: CASSLRRGDPNYGYTF. As DNA, the CDR3 is TGTGCCAGCAGCTTACGCAGGGGAGACCCTAACTATGGCTACACCTTC.

The sample holds one count of this clone. The genes are TRBV27 and TRBJ2-6; 12 bases align to TRBD2. Germline CDR1 and CDR2: MNHEY and SMNVEV (reference sequence). V lost 7 bases and J lost 1; bases outside the gene matches: 8. The CDR3 consists of 18 residues. The CDR3 DNA sequence: TGTGCCAGCACCCTACTAGCGGGAGGTGATTCTGGGGCCAACGTCCTGACTTTC. As protein: CASTLLAGGDSGANVLTF.

The genes are TRBV6-5 and TRBJ1-6, with 9 bases lining up with TRBD1. With 9 bases clipped from V and 6 bases from J, the junction kept 9 bases outside the gene matches. Per the germline V gene, CDR1 is MNHEY and CDR2 is SVGAGI. This CDR3 region has 15 residues. The CDR3 spells CASQRNRGPNSPLHF. CDR3 nucleotide sequence: TGTGCCAGTCAGAGAAACAGGGGGCCTAATTCACCCCTCCACTTT.

This chain connects TRBV4-1 to TRBJ1-6; D remains ambiguous. V was cut by 4 bases and J by 5 bases, with 6 bases left in between. Germline values: CDR1 MGHRA, CDR2 YSYEKL. The CDR3 extends over 13 amino acids. CDR3 residues: CASSPFDNSPLHF. The DNA of the CDR3 is TGCGCCAGCAGCCCCTTTGATAATTCACCCCTCCACTTT.

The chain links TRBV27 to TRBJ2-7; D possibly corresponds to TRBD2 (5 bases). Per germline, CDR1 MNHEY and CDR2 SMNVEV (reference sequence). The V gene lost 6 bases and the J gene lost 1 base, with 13 bases spanning the gap. The CDR3 totals 14 residues. CDR3 sequence reads: CASRKDWRSYEQYF. DNA of the CDR3: TGTGCCAGCAGGAAGGACTGGAGATCCTACGAGCAGTACTTC.

The chain recombines TRBV4-3 with TRBJ1-2, with no clear D. Germline V gene sequence: CDR1 LGHNA, CDR2 YSLEER. The CDR3 consists of 13 residues. V was trimmed by 1 base and J by 3 bases, leaving 6 bases between them. The DNA of the CDR3 is TGCGCCAGCAGCCAAGTGCAGTACTATGGCTACACCTTC. It translates to CASSQVQYYGYTF.

This chain joins TRBV11-2 and TRBJ1-3; D is unresolved. The CDR3 has 17 amino acids. V was pared by 6 bases and J by 4 bases, with 22 bases between. CDR1 SGHAT and CDR2 FQNNGV come from the germline V gene. The CDR3 is CASSHIAPGKKGNTIYF. The CDR3 DNA is TGTGCCAGCAGTCACATAGCCCCCGGCAAGAAAGGAAACACCATATATTTT.

The chain uses TRBV3-1 (or the pseudogene TRBV3-2) and TRBJ1-2; D not resolved. V lost 2 bases to trimming and J lost 0 bases, with 10 bases between them. This CDR3 is 15 amino acids long. The germline CDR1 and CDR2 sequences are LGHDT and YNNKEL (reference sequence). CDR3 amino acids: CASSQSPGTNYGYTF. The CDR3 nucleotides read TGTGCCAGCAGCCAAAGTCCGGGGACTAACTATGGCTACACCTTC.

The gene calls are TRBV11-2 and TRBJ1-2; D is undetermined. The CDR3 spans 12 residues. The V gene's germline CDR1 is SGHAT and CDR2 FQNNGV. Trimming took off 5 bases at V and 7 bases at J, with 11 bases between the two ends. The CDR3, as DNA: TGTGCCAGCAGCCCCCAGGTTGTTGGCTACACCTTC. It yields the protein CASSPQVVGYTF.

The chain uses TRBV30 and TRBJ1-4; D is undetermined. Germline CDR1 is GTSNPN and CDR2 is SVGIG (reference sequence). This CDR3 spans 15 amino acids. V lost 0 bases, J lost 3 bases, and 11 bases lay in between. The CDR3 reads CAWSVPGRSNEKLFF. In DNA form, the CDR3 reads TGTGCCTGGAGTGTACCAGGCCGGTCTAATGAAAAACTGTTTTTT.